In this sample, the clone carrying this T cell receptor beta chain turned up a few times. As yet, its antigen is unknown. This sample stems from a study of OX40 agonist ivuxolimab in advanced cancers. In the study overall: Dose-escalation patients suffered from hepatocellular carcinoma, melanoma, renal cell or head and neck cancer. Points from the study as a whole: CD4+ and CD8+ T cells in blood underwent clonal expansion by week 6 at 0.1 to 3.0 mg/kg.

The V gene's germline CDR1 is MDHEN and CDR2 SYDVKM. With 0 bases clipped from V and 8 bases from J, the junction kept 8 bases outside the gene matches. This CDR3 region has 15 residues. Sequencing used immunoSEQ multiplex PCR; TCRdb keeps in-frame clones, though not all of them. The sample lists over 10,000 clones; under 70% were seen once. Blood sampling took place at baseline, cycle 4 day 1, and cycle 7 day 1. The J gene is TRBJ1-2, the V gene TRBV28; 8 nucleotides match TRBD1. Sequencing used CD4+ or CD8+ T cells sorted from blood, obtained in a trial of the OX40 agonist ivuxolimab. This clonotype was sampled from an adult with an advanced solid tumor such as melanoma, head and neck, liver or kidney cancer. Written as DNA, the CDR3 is TGTGCCAGCAGTTTATGGGACAGGGTCCTCAGCGGCTACACCTTC. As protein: CASSLWDRVLSGYTF.